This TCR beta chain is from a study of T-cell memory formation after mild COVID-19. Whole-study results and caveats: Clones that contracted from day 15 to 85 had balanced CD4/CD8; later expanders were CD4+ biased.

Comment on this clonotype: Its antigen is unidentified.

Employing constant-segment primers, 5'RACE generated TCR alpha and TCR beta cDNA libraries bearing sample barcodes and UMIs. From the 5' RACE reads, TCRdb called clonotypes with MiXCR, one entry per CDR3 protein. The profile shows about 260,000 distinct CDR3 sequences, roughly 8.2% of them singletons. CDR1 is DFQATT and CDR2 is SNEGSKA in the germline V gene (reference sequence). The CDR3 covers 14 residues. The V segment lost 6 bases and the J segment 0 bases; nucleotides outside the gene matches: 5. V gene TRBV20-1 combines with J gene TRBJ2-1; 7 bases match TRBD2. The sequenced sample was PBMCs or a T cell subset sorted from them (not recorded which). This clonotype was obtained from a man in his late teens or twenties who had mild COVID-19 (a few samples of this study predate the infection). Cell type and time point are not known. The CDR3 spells CSALGLDSYNEQFF. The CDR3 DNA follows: TGCAGTGCACTTGGACTAGACTCCTACAATGAGCAGTTCTTC.